Described below is a single T cell receptor beta chain sequence and its context. The antigen remains unidentified. One entry per CDR3 protein results from TCRdb running MiXCR on the PCR reads. The data show some 590,000 distinct CDR3 sequences, around 25% seen once. This sample stems from a study of molecular identifiers for immune sequencing clone quantification. The CDR3 spans 12 residues. The V end was cut by 4 bases, the J end by 7 bases, with 10 bases between. Germline V CDR1 and CDR2: PRHDT, FYEKMQ (reference sequence). Sorting defined naive CD8 T cells as CD8+CD4-CCR7+CD45RA+. Study conclusions and caveats: Highly expanded clone sizes could be underestimated by identical TCR molecules that share a barcode.

Sequenced input: naive CD8+ T cells from blood, with Jurkat cell RNA spiked in. The subset denotes: FACS-sorted CD8+CD4-CCR7+CD45RA+ naive T cells. The V and J genes are TRBV13 and TRBJ2-5; no reliable D call. The sequence was collected from a human donor in good health. Some libraries in this study had Jurkat cell RNA spiked in. This CDR3 is CASSYQDGTQYF. In DNA, the CDR3 is TGTGCCAGCAGCTATCAAGACGGGACCCAGTACTTC.